Below, 7 T cell receptor beta chains from the same sample are listed, as sequenced in a study of cytomegalovirus exposure and HLA in healthy donors. Here immunoSEQ multiplex PCR was the method, and the copy in TCRdb shows in-frame clones only, minus some. This sample yields about 220,000 clones, of which 75% to 95% are seen a single time; roughly 1% belongs to the top ten. Source material: PBMCs. Every receptor here comes from a woman in her late teens or twenties in good health and CMV-seronegative.

The chain employs TRBV28 and TRBJ1-1, with unresolved D. Trimming removed 5 bases at V and 4 bases at J, with 14 bases between. Germline CDR1 and CDR2: MDHEN and SYDVKM. The CDR3 covers 14 residues. In DNA form, the CDR3 reads TGTGCCAGCAGTCACAGTATTGATCGCACTGAAGCTTTCTTT. It translates to CASSHSIDRTEAFF. The whole variable domain, remainder taken from reference TRBV28 and TRBJ1-1, is DVKVTQSSRYLVKRTGEKVFLECVQDMDHENMFWYRQDPGLGLRLIYFSYDVKMKEKGDIPEGYSVSREKKERFSLILESASTNQTSMYLCASSHSIDRTEAFFGQGTRLTVV.

This clone was counted a few times. The rearrangement uses TRBV4-1 and TRBJ1-5; tentatively, D is TRBD1 (6 bases). Germline-derived CDR1 and CDR2 are MGHRA and YSYEKL. The CDR3 runs to 16 residues. Trimming removed 1 base at V and 8 bases at J, with 18 bases between. CDR3 bases: TGCGCCAGCAGCCAAGGTGCAGGGGCAGAGGTTAAGCCCCAGCATTTT. This gives the protein CASSQGAGAEVKPQHF.

The chain joins TRBV10-3 to TRBJ2-2; D call uncertain. The CDR3 runs to 17 residues. Deletions cut 2 bases from V and 5 bases from J, with 18 bases between. Germline lookup yields CDR1 ENHRY and CDR2 SYGVKD. This chain's CDR3 is CAISEIKAGVWTGELFF. In DNA form, the CDR3 reads TGTGCCATCAGTGAGATTAAGGCAGGCGTTTGGACCGGGGAGCTGTTTTTT.

This chain uses TRBV10-3 with TRBJ1-6; maybe TRBD1 (5 bases). Between the trimmed V and J ends, which lost 0 bases and 10 bases, there was a span of 7 bases. CDR3 length: 13 amino acids. The germline CDR1 and CDR2 sequences are ENHRY and SYGVKD. The CDR3 region has the DNA TGTGCCATCAGTGAGTCGGGGCAATCACCCCTCCACTTT. Translation: CAISESGQSPLHF.

The rearrangement joins TRBV15 to TRBJ2-3, with a tentative D call TRBD1 (6 bases). CDR1 and CDR2 from the germline V gene are LNHNV and YYDKDF (reference sequence). CDR3 length: 13 amino acids. The V and J ends lost 3 bases and 5 bases respectively, with 9 bases between them. The CDR3 reads CATSSGGGDTQYF. CDR3 nucleotides: TGTGCCACCAGCAGTGGGGGCGGAGATACGCAGTATTTT. The variable domain in full, with the rest retrieved from reference TRBV15 and TRBJ2-3, is DAMVIQNPRYQVTQFGKPVTLSCSQTLNHNVMYWYQQKSSQAPKLLFHYYDKDFNNEADTPDNFQSRRPNTSFCFLDIRSPGLGDTAMYLCATSSGGGDTQYFGPGTRLTVL.

The chain couples TRBV6-1 to TRBJ1-1; D is unclear. Germline values: CDR1 MNHNS, CDR2 SASEGT. Trimming removed 6 bases from V and 1 base from J, with 12 bases in between. This CDR3 region has 14 residues. CDR3 nucleotide sequence: TGTGCCAGCAGACGTTCACAAACGAACACTGAAGCTTTCTTT. This sequence encodes CASRRSQTNTEAFF.

The V and J genes are TRBV19 and TRBJ1-2, with 9 bases matching TRBD1. After removal of 3 bases from V and 7 bases from J, the junction contained 3 bases not matched to a gene. The CDR3 consists of 13 residues. Per germline, CDR1 LNHDA and CDR2 SQIVND (reference sequence). CDR3 sequence (DNA): TGTGCCAGTAGTATGGGACAGGGATTTGGCTACACCTTC. The encoded protein is CASSMGQGFGYTF.